This T cell receptor beta chain appears in the sequencing data of a study of regulatory T cells in long-lasting Graves disease. Arm-PCR with iRepertoire HTBI primers amplified the CDR3 regions for these TCR beta libraries. MiXCR, applied by TCRdb to the multiplex PCR reads, yields one record per CDR3 protein. The data hold approximately 540,000 distinct CDR3 sequences, with approximately 12% observed a single time. Indicated time point: newly diagnosed GD, antithyroid drugs for less than 3 months. Preparation of the TCR library used RNA extracted from PBMCs. CDR1 and CDR2 (germline): SGHVS, FNYEAQ. V shed 6 bases and J shed 4 bases, with 19 bases lying between them. The CDR3 has 15 amino acids. The sample was also reused in another study, on T cells in Graves' hyperthyroidism and ophthalmopathy. Per that paper: The HTBI primer set drove a first-round RT-PCR of the TCR CDR3.

This rearrangement joins TRBV7-6 to TRBJ2-7; tentatively, D is TRBD2 (6 bases). Sequenced material: peripheral blood mononuclear cells (PBMCs), taken at new diagnosis, from a patient treated with antithyroid drugs. The sequence came from a woman aged 25 to 39 with Graves disease. Written as DNA, the CDR3 is TGTGCCAGCAGTTTGGGGGGTTCGGGATTTTACGAGCAGTACTTC. Residues: CASSLGGSGFYEQYF.